This T cell receptor (beta chain) is from a study of technical replicates of blood from a handful of donors. Only in-frame clones appear in the TCRdb table, and some are missing; sequencing was by immunoSEQ multiplex PCR. The sample lists 65,000 to 85,000 clones; around nine tenths were seen once. The CDR3 consists of 13 residues. Trimming removed 8 bases from V and 0 bases from J, with 10 bases in between. Germline V lookup: CDR1 SNHLY, CDR2 FYNNEI. The chain employs TRBV2 and TRBJ1-2; D not resolved. The receptor was derived from a human donor in good health. The sequenced sample consisted of T cells isolated from PBMCs. Written as DNA, the CDR3 is TGTGCCAGCGAGGTCCAAGCTAACTATGGCTACACCTTC. Protein product: CASEVQANYGYTF.